This TCR beta chain is drawn from a study of T cells in Graves' hyperthyroidism and ophthalmopathy. This clonotype was detected ten times or more. Its antigen remains unidentified. RNA transcripts served as the template for amplifying TCR beta CDR3 regions. HTBI primers drove first-round RT-PCR of the TCR CDR3. TCRdb passed the multiplex PCR reads through MiXCR, listing each CDR3 protein once. The profile covers 450,000 to 600,000 distinct CDR3 sequences, with 12% to 15% appearing a single time and approximately 13% taken by the ten largest. General study results and limits: Most expanded thyroid clonotypes above 0.001 also appeared in blood. The model predicted ophthalmopathy a median around six months before onset.

Patients aged 18 to 65 had newly diagnosed hyperthyroidism lasting under 2 months. The study based diagnoses on clinical symptoms, serum thyroxine and TRAb, thyroid ultrasound and orbital computed tomography. Trimming took 6 bases from V and 5 from J, leaving 4 bases between them. This CDR3 spans 10 amino acids. The germline CDR1 and CDR2 sequences are MDHEN and SYDVKM. This TCR was recovered from a middle-aged woman with Graves' hyperthyroidism. The specimen sequenced was blood. V usage is TRBV28 and J usage is TRBJ1-2; D ambiguous. CDR3 in amino acids: CASSQYGYTF. The DNA for the CDR3 is TGTGCCAGCAGCCAGTATGGCTACACCTTC.